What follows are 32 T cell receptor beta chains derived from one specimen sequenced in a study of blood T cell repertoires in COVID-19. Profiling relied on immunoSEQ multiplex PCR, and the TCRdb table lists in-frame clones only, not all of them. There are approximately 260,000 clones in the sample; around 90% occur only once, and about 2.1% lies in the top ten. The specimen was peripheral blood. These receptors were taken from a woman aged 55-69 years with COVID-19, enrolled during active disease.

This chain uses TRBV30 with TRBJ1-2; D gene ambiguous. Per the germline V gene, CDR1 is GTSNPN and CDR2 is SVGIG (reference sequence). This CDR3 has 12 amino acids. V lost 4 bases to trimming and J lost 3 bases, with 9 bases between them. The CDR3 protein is CAWTETYYGYTF. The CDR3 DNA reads TGTGCCTGGACGGAGACTTACTATGGCTACACCTTC. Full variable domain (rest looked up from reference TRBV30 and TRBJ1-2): SQTIHQWPATLVQPVGSPLSLECTVEGTSNPNLYWYRQAAGRGLQLLFYSVGIGQISSEVPQNLSASRPQDRQFILSSKKLLLSDSGFYLCAWTETYYGYTFGSGTRLTVV.

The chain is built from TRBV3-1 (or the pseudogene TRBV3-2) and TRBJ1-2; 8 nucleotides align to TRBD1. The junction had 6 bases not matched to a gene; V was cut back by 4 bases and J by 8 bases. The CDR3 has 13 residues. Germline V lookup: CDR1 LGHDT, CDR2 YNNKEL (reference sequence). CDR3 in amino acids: CASSRDRRGGYTF. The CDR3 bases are TGTGCCAGCAGCCGGGACAGGAGAGGAGGCTACACCTTC.

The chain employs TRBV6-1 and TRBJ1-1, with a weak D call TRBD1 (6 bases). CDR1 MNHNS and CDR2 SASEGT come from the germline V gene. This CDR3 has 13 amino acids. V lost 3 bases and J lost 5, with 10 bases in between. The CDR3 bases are TGTGCCAGCAGTGATTGGACAGCAACTGAAGCTTTCTTT. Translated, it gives CASSDWTATEAFF.

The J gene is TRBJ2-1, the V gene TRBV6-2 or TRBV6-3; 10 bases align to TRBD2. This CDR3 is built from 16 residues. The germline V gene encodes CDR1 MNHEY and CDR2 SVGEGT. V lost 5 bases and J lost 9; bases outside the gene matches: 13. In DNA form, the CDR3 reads TGTGCCAGCAGTCCGATCCTAGCGGGGGCTGGGGGTGAGCAGTTCTTC. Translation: CASSPILAGAGGEQFF.

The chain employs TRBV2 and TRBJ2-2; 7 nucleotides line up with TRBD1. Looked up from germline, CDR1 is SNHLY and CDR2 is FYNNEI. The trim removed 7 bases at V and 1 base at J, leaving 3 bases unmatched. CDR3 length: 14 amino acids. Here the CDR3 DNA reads TGTGCCAGCAAGGGGACAGAGAACACCGGGGAGCTGTTTTTT. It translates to CASKGTENTGELFF.

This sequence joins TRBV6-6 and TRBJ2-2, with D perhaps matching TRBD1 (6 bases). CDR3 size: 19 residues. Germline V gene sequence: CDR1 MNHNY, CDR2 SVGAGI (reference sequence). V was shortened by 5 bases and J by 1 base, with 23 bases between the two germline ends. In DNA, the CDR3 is TGTGCCAGCAGTCCCCGACTGACGCCGGGACACCTGAACACCGGGGAGCTGTTTTTT. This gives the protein CASSPRLTPGHLNTGELFF.

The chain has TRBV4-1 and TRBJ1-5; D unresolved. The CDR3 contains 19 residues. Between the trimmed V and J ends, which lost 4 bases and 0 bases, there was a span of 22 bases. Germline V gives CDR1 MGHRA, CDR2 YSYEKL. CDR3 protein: CASSLGELGRPYSNQPQHF. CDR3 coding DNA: TGCGCCAGCAGCCTCGGAGAATTAGGCCGGCCCTATAGCAATCAGCCCCAGCATTTT.

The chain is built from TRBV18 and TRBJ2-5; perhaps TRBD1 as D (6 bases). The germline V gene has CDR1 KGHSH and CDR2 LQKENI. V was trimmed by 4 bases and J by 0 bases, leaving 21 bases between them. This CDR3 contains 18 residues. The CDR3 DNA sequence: TGTGCCAGCTCACAAATGGCCGGACTCACAGGGAACCAAGAGACCCAGTACTTC. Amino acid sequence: CASSQMAGLTGNQETQYF.

CDR3 sequence: CASSQDRPGTGYNEQFF. DNA of the CDR3: TGTGCCAGCAGCCAAGATCGGCCCGGGACAGGGTACAATGAGCAGTTCTTC. V and J are TRBV4-2 and TRBJ2-1; 9 bases are a match to TRBD1. The CDR3 runs to 17 residues. The germline V gene has CDR1 LGHNA and CDR2 YNFKEQ. The trim removed 0 bases at V and 4 bases at J, leaving 7 bases unmatched.

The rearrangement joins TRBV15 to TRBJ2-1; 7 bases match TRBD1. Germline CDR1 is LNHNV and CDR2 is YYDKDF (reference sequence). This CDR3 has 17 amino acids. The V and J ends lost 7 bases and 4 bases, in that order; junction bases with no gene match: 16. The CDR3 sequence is CATMKLKGAPEYNEQFF. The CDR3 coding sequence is TGTGCCACCATGAAGCTAAAGGGGGCCCCCGAGTACAATGAGCAGTTCTTC.

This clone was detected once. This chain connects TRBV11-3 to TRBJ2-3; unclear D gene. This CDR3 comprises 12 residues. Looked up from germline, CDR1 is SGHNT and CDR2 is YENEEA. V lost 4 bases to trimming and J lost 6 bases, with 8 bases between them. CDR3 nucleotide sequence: TGTGCCAGCAGCTCGTCTTCCGATACGCAGTATTTT. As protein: CASSSSSDTQYF.

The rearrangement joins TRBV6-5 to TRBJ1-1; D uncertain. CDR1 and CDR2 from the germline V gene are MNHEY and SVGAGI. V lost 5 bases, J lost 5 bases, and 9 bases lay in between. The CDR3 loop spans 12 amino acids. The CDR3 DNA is TGTGCCAGCAGTACCCAAGAGACTGAAGCTTTCTTT. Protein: CASSTQETEAFF.

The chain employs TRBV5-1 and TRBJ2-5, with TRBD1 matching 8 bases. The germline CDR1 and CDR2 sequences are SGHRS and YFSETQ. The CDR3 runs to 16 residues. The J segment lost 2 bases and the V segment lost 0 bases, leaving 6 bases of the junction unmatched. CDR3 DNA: TGCGCCAGCAGCTTGGGGGGACAGGTGGATCAAGAGACCCAGTACTTC. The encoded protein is CASSLGGQVDQETQYF.

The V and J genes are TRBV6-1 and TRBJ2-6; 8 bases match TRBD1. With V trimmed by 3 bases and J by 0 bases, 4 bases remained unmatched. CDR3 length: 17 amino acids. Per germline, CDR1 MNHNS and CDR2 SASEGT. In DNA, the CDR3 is TGTGCCAGCAGTGAGACAGGGGCTTACTCTGGGGCCAACGTCCTGACTTTC. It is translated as CASSETGAYSGANVLTF.

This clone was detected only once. This chain's CDR3 is CASSQVQGSTEAFF. The CDR3 region has the DNA TGTGCCAGCAGCCAAGTCCAGGGGAGCACTGAAGCTTTCTTT. The J gene is TRBJ1-1, the V gene TRBV3-1 (or the pseudogene TRBV3-2); D is possibly TRBD1 (6 bases). The CDR3 contains 14 residues. The germline CDR1 and CDR2 sequences are LGHDT and YNNKEL (reference sequence). Trimming shortened V by 1 base and J by 4 bases, and 10 bases separated the two germline ends.

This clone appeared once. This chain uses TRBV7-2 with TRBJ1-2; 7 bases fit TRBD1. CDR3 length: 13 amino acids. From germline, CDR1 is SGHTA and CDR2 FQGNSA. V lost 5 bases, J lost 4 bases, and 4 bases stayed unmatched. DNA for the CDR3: TGTGCCAGCAGCGGATGGGACAGCTATGGCTACACCTTC. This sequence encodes CASSGWDSYGYTF.

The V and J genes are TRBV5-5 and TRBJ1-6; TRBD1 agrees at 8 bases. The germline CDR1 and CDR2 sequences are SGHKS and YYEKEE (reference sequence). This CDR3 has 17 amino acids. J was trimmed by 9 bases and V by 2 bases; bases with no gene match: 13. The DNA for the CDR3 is TGTGCCAGCAGCTTTTCTGGACAGGGCACAGGGCCTTCACCCCTCCACTTT. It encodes CASSFSGQGTGPSPLHF.

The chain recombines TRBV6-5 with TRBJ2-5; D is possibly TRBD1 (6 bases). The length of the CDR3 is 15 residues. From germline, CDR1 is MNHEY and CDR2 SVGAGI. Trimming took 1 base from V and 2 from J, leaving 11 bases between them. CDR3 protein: CASSYLPDRQETQYF. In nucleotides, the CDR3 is TGTGCCAGCAGTTACTTACCGGACAGACAAGAGACCCAGTACTTC.

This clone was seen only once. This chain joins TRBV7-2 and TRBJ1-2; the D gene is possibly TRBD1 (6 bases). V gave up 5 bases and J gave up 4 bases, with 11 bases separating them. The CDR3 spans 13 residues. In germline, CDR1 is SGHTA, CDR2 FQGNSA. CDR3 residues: CASSLPDSYGYTF. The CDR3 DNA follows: TGTGCCAGCAGCCTACCGGACAGCTATGGCTACACCTTC.

CDR3 in DNA: TGTGCCTGGAGTGTACAAGGGGGACAGCCCCAGCATTTT. Protein: CAWSVQGGQPQHF. This sequence joins TRBV30 and TRBJ1-5; D perhaps matches TRBD1 (6 bases). Trimming cost V 0 bases and J 7 bases, with 10 bases left between them. The germline CDR1 and CDR2 sequences are GTSNPN and SVGIG (reference sequence). This CDR3 is built from 13 residues.

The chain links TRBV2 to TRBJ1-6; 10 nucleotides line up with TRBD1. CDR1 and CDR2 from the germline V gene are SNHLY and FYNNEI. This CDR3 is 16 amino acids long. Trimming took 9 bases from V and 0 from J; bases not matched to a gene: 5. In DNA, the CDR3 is TGTGCCAGGGGGACAGGGGCGAGCTCCTATAATTCACCCCTCCACTTT. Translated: CARGTGASSYNSPLHF.

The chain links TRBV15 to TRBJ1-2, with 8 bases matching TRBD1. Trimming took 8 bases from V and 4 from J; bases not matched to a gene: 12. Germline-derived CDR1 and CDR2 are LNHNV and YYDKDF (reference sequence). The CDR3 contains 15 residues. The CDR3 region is CATSPRDRSSYGYTF. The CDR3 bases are TGTGCCACCTCACCCCGGGACAGGAGCAGCTATGGCTACACCTTC.

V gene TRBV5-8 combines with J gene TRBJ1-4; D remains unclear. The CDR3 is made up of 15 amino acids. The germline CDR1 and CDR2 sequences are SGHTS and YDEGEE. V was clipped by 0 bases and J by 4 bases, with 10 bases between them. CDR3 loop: CASSLGGPFNEKLFF. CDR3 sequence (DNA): TGTGCCAGCAGCTTGGGAGGGCCTTTTAATGAAAAACTGTTTTTT.

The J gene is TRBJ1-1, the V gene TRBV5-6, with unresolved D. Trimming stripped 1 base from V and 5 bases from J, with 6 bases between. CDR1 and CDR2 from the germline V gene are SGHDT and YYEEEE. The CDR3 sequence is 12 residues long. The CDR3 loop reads CASSLSGTEAFF. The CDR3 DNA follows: TGTGCCAGCAGCTTGTCGGGGACTGAAGCTTTCTTT.

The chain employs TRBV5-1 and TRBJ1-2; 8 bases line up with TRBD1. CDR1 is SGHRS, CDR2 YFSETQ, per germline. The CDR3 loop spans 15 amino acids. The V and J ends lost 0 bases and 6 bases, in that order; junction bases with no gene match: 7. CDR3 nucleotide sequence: TGCGCCAGCAGCTTGGCCGTGCAGGGGGCGGATGGCTACACCTTC. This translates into CASSLAVQGADGYTF.

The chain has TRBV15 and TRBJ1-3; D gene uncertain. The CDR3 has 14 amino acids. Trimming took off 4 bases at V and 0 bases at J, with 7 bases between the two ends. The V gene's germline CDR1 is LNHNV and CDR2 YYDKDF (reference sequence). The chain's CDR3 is CATSKQSSGNTIYF. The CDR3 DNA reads TGTGCCACCAGCAAACAAAGCTCTGGAAACACCATATATTTT.

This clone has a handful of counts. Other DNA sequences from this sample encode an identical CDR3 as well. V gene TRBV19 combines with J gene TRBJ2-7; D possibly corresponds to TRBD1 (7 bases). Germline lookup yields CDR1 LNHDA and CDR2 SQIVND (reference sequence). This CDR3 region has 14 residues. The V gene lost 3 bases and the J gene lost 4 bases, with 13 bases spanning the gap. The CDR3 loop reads CASSIRQGGYEQYF. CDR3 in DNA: TGTGCCAGTAGTATCAGGCAGGGGGGATACGAGCAGTACTTC. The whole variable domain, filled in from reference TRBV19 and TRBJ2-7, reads DGGITQSPKYLFRKEGQNVTLSCEQNLNHDAMYWYRQDPGQGLRLIYYSQIVNDFQKGDIAEGYSVSREKKESFPLTVTSAQKNPTAFYLCASSIRQGGYEQYFGPGTRLTVT.

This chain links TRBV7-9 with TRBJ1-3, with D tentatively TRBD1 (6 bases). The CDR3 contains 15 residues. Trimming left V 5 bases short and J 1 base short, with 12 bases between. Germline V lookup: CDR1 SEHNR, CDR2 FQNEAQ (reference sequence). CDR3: CASSLKGGSGNTIYF. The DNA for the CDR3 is TGTGCCAGCAGCCTCAAAGGGGGTTCTGGAAACACCATATATTTT.

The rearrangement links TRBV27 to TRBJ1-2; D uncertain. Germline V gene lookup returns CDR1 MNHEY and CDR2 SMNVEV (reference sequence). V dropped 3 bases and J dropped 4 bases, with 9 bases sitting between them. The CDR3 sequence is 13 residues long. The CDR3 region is CASSLGGLYGYTF. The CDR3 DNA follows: TGTGCCAGCAGTTTGGGCGGACTCTATGGCTACACCTTC.

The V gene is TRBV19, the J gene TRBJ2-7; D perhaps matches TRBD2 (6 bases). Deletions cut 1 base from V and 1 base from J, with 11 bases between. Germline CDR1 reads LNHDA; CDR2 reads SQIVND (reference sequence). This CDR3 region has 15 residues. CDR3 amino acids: CASSIAGGESYEQYF. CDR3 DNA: TGTGCCAGTAGTATAGCGGGCGGGGAGTCCTACGAGCAGTACTTC.

CDR3 bases: TGTGCCAGCTCACCCGCCGGGACAGGGGGTTACCAGCCCCAGCATTTT. Amino acid sequence: CASSPAGTGGYQPQHF. The chain is built from TRBV18 and TRBJ1-5; TRBD1 matches at 11 bases. This CDR3 comprises 16 residues. J gave up 7 bases and V 3 bases, and 8 bases lay outside the gene matches. Germline CDR1 KGHSH, CDR2 LQKENI.

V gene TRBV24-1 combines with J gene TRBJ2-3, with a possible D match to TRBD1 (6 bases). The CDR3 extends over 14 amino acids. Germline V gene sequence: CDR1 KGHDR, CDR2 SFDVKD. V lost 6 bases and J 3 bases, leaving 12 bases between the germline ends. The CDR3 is CATSQGYSTDTQYF. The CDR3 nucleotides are TGTGCCACCAGTCAGGGGTATAGTACAGATACGCAGTATTTT.